A selection of T cell receptor beta chains follows, all from one sample in a study of monozygotic twins with inflammatory bowel disease. TCRdb re-called the 5' RACE reads; one entry per CDR3 protein, DNA not given. This table lists some 190,000 distinct CDR3 sequences. Sequences were obtained from blood. The origin of the receptors is a human donor with ulcerative colitis or Crohn's disease, or a healthy co-twin of an affected twin (not recorded which). The CDR3 runs from the conserved cysteine through the conserved F or W.

v_call: TRBV6-2/TRBV6-3; j_call: TRBJ2-1; cdr3_aa: CASRGTLAGEYNEQFF
v_call: TRBV7-7; j_call: TRBJ1-1; cdr3_aa: CASSPIPLVNTEAFF
v_call: TRBV5-6; j_call: TRBJ1-4; cdr3_aa: CASSPWTGGIEKLFF
v_call: TRBV3-1; j_call: TRBJ2-5; cdr3_aa: CASSQAIAGGQETQYF
v_call: TRBV20-1; j_call: TRBJ2-1; cdr3_aa: CSVQRGEVEQFF
v_call: TRBV13; j_call: TRBJ1-5; cdr3_aa: CASSFGEQPQHF
v_call: TRBV28; j_call: TRBJ2-7; cdr3_aa: CASGPRTHYEQYF
v_call: TRBV6-1; j_call: TRBJ1-2; cdr3_aa: CASSEDWQGVANYGHTF
v_call: TRBV6-5; j_call: TRBJ2-7; cdr3_aa: CASSYSRAGYTTYEQYF
v_call: TRBV7-2; j_call: TRBJ2-3; cdr3_aa: CASSFYIRGSRTDTQYF
v_call: TRBV4-3; j_call: TRBJ2-5; cdr3_aa: CASSQDLGTLGTQYF
v_call: TRBV20-1; j_call: TRBJ1-5; cdr3_aa: CSARAAGAGQPQHF
v_call: TRBV12-3/TRBV12-4; j_call: TRBJ1-1; cdr3_aa: CASSNQGAISEAFF
v_call: TRBV12-3/TRBV12-4; j_call: TRBJ1-5; cdr3_aa: CASSPLTGNQPQHF
v_call: TRBV12-3/TRBV12-4; j_call: TRBJ1-4; cdr3_aa: CASSEQGTNEKLFF
v_call: TRBV2; j_call: TRBJ2-1; cdr3_aa: CASEGRNYNEQFF
v_call: TRBV30; j_call: TRBJ1-5; cdr3_aa: CAWSGMAGPQHF
v_call: TRBV20-1; j_call: TRBJ2-1; cdr3_aa: CSARDRLKTNNEQFF
v_call: TRBV5-1; j_call: TRBJ1-3; cdr3_aa: CASSPSTGGNTIYF
v_call: TRBV5-1; j_call: TRBJ2-1; cdr3_aa: CASSLEGVNYNEQFF
v_call: TRBV29-1; j_call: TRBJ1-3; cdr3_aa: CSVLVMAGNTIYF
v_call: TRBV27; j_call: TRBJ2-3; cdr3_aa: CASSLSPTSRSTDTQYF
v_call: TRBV7-2; j_call: TRBJ2-7; cdr3_aa: CASSLMSGGPYEQYF
v_call: TRBV13; j_call: TRBJ2-1; cdr3_aa: CASTEWDHSYNEQFF
v_call: TRBV20-1; j_call: TRBJ2-1; cdr3_aa: CSVASGGGNEQFF
v_call: TRBV11-2; j_call: TRBJ2-1; cdr3_aa: CASSTGTSGRASDNEQFF
v_call: TRBV6-1; j_call: TRBJ2-2; cdr3_aa: CASRDPLAGPDGELFF
v_call: TRBV12-3/TRBV12-4; j_call: TRBJ2-7; cdr3_aa: CASTLQGGRRSEQYF
v_call: TRBV7-2; j_call: TRBJ1-5; cdr3_aa: CASSLEAAERGQPQHF
v_call: TRBV5-1; j_call: TRBJ2-1; cdr3_aa: CASSLVGGGHPYNEQFF
v_call: TRBV12-3/TRBV12-4; j_call: TRBJ2-5; cdr3_aa: CASSLALGGLADQETQYF
v_call: TRBV5-1; j_call: TRBJ2-7; cdr3_aa: CASSLTAPYEQYF
v_call: TRBV7-2; j_call: TRBJ2-1; cdr3_aa: CASRRGTWDNEQFF
v_call: TRBV5-1; j_call: TRBJ2-7; cdr3_aa: CASSQRDRGSYEQYF
v_call: TRBV18; j_call: TRBJ1-1; cdr3_aa: CASSPVMNTEAFF
v_call: TRBV12-3/TRBV12-4; j_call: TRBJ1-1; cdr3_aa: CASSLISMNTEAFF
v_call: TRBV28; j_call: TRBJ1-1; cdr3_aa: CASRTGHTEAFF
v_call: TRBV5-6; j_call: TRBJ1-2; cdr3_aa: CASSLEPDSYGYTF
v_call: TRBV5-1; j_call: TRBJ2-3; cdr3_aa: CASSLSNGGLTDTQYF
v_call: TRBV4-2; j_call: TRBJ2-5; cdr3_aa: CASSQEDRGETQYF
v_call: TRBV5-1; j_call: TRBJ2-2; cdr3_aa: CASSPGSGTGELFF
v_call: TRBV5-1; j_call: TRBJ1-1; cdr3_aa: CASSSIWQTTGPWETEAFF
v_call: TRBV20-1; j_call: TRBJ2-7; cdr3_aa: CSARRTSGPSSYEQYF
v_call: TRBV6-5; j_call: TRBJ1-2; cdr3_aa: CASSYIQGEGYTF
v_call: TRBV5-1; j_call: TRBJ1-1; cdr3_aa: CASSLRTPNTEAFF
v_call: TRBV5-1; j_call: TRBJ2-2; cdr3_aa: CASSLEAFNTGELFF
v_call: TRBV18; j_call: TRBJ2-7; cdr3_aa: CASSSGGGEQYF
v_call: TRBV29-1; j_call: TRBJ2-1; cdr3_aa: CSVGVTDRLNEQFF
v_call: TRBV7-2; j_call: TRBJ1-2; cdr3_aa: CASSLEGIGGLGYGYTF
v_call: TRBV7-2; j_call: TRBJ2-3; cdr3_aa: CASSLGLTGGRTDTQYF
v_call: TRBV20-1; j_call: TRBJ1-2; cdr3_aa: CSARMLASGGYTF
v_call: TRBV12-3/TRBV12-4; j_call: TRBJ1-3; cdr3_aa: CASSTGVGNTIYF
v_call: TRBV14; j_call: TRBJ1-2; cdr3_aa: CASSPSIGIRTSKVYGYTF
v_call: TRBV27; j_call: TRBJ2-2; cdr3_aa: CASSPWGAGELFF
v_call: TRBV5-4; j_call: TRBJ2-6; cdr3_aa: CASSLDRDRGEFGANVLTF
v_call: TRBV29-1; j_call: TRBJ2-4; cdr3_aa: CSVEAPLLAKNIQYF
v_call: TRBV5-1; j_call: TRBJ2-2; cdr3_aa: CASRFKGVDTGELFF
v_call: TRBV5-1; j_call: TRBJ2-7; cdr3_aa: CASSRGRLAGGSYEQYF
v_call: TRBV5-1; j_call: TRBJ2-5; cdr3_aa: CASSLGGRGQETQYF